The rows below give T cell receptor beta chains drawn from one sample of a study of neurological immune-mediated disorders. TCRdb processed the 5' RACE reads anew with MiXCR; each CDR3 protein has one entry. The data contain 50,000 or so distinct CDR3 sequences, roughly 24% of them singletons. The sequenced material came from PBMCs. The receptors were sampled from a woman in her 70s in good health. Each CDR3 is given with its conserved first and last residue. The D gene is left open where the match is weak. Not all rows give a size; the values are once, few, many and, for expanded clones, a class.

>.|TRBV5-1|many|TRBJ2-7|16
TGCGCCAGCAGCTGGTCCGCGGGACCACTATCCCCCCAGCAGTACTTC
CASSWSAGPLSPQQYF
>.|TRBV6-1|.|TRBJ1-2|10
TGTGCCAGCAGTGAACTCACACCCCGCTTC
CASSELTPRF
>TRBD1|TRBV5-1|many|TRBJ2-4|14
TGCGCCAGCAGCCGGAGGACAGGGGATGACATTCAGTACTTC
CASSRRTGDDIQYF
>.|TRBV4-1|.|TRBJ2-4|14
TGCGCCAGCAGCCCCGTATGGGGGGGGGACATTCATTACTTC
CASSPVWGGDIHYF
>TRBD2|TRBV5-1|many|TRBJ2-1|14
TGCGCCAGCAGCCCAACTAGCGGCAACAATGAGCAGTTCTTC
CASSPTSGNNEQFF
>TRBD2|TRBV10-3|many|TRBJ2-7|18
TGTGCCATCAGTGACGGACTAGCGGGAGGCCGGGGGGTGGGCGAGCAGTACTTC
CAISDGLAGGRGVGEQYF
>.|TRBV5-5|many|TRBJ2-1|16
TGTGCCAGCAGCGCTGGGGGGTCGGCCTCCTACAATGAGCAGTTCTTC
CASSAGGSASYNEQFF
>TRBD1|TRBV5-1|many|TRBJ2-2|15
TGCGCCAGCAGCTTGATTCAGGGGGACACCGGGGAGCTGTTTTTT
CASSLIQGDTGELFF
>TRBD2|TRBV7-9|many|TRBJ2-2|16
TGTGCCAGCAGCCCCCGGACTAGCCCCAACACCGGGGAGCTGTTTTTT
CASSPRTSPNTGELFF
>.|TRBV7-2|many|TRBJ1-1|11
TGTGCCAGCAGCTATTACACTGAAGCTTTCTTT
CASSYYTEAFF
>.|TRBV12-3/TRBV12-4|many|TRBJ2-6|15
TGTGCCAGCAGTTTACATCGCTCTGGGGCCAACGTCCTGACTTTC
CASSLHRSGANVLTF
>TRBD1|TRBV5-6|many|TRBJ2-7|14
TGTGCCAGCAGCACCCCGGACAGGTCCACCGAGCAGTACTTC
CASSTPDRSTEQYF
>TRBD1|TRBV20-1|many|TRBJ1-4|14
TGCAGTGCTACCCGGACAGGGCTAAATGAAAAACTGTTTTTT
CSATRTGLNEKLFF
>.|TRBV3-1|.|TRBJ2-3|14
TGTGCCAGCAGCCAGGGACACAAGGTGGATACGCAGTATTTT
CASSQGHKVDTQYF
>.|TRBV6-1|.|TRBJ2-1|13
TGTGCCAGCAGTGAAATCCGCCCGGGGGAGCAGTTCTTC
CASSEIRPGEQFF
>.|TRBV10-3|many|TRBJ1-1|11
TGTGCCACCTCACGGGGGACTGAAGCTTTCTTT
CATSRGTEAFF
>TRBD2|TRBV28|.|TRBJ2-1|21
TGTGCCAGCAGTTCCCCCGGGGGTAGCGGGAGCAAGGTACCGGGCTACAATGAGCAGTTCTTC
CASSSPGGSGSKVPGYNEQFF
>.|TRBV7-9|many|TRBJ2-7|14
TGTGCCAGCAGCTGGGGAGTGGGAACGAGCGAGCAGTACTTC
CASSWGVGTSEQYF
>.|TRBV6-2/TRBV6-3|many|TRBJ2-2|19
TGTGCCAGCAGTCCTCGGCTGGGCAGGGGGGGATCGTACACCGGGGAGCTGTTTTTT
CASSPRLGRGGSYTGELFF
>.|TRBV20-1|many|TRBJ2-1|15
TGCAGTGCTAGAGATTGGGGGGGGCTCAACAATGAGCAGTTCTTC
CSARDWGGLNNEQFF
>.|TRBV24-1|.|TRBJ2-5|11
TGTGCCCCGACGGTCCAGGAGACCCAGTACTTC
CAPTVQETQYF
>.|TRBV4-3|.|TRBJ2-5|15
TGCGCCAGCAGCCAATGGACTGGGTACCAAGAGACCCAGTACTTC
CASSQWTGYQETQYF
>TRBD2|TRBV10-3|many|TRBJ2-1|18
TGTGCCATCAAAAGGGATCTCCTAGCGGGAAGCTCCTACAATGAGCAGTTCTTC
CAIKRDLLAGSSYNEQFF
>TRBD2|TRBV20-1|many|TRBJ2-3|16
TGCAGTGCTAGAGAGCCTAGCGGGCAGATCACAGATACGCAGTATTTT
CSAREPSGQITDTQYF
>TRBD2|TRBV7-2|.|TRBJ2-7|14
TGTGCCAGCAGTTTCGGACTAGCTTACTACGAGCAGTACTTC
CASSFGLAYYEQYF
>TRBD1|TRBV6-2/TRBV6-3|.|TRBJ2-5|14
TGTGCCAGCAGACCATCAGGGGGCGCGGAGACCCAGTACTTC
CASRPSGGAETQYF